The TCR beta chain under discussion was sequenced for a study of control samples from healthy donors and cancer patients. Produced via immunoSEQ multiplex PCR; TCRdb's table is partial and in-frame only. The profile shows some 87,000 clones, roughly 91% of them singletons. This TCR came from a man aged 25-40 years in good health. The sequenced material came from blood.

As DNA, the CDR3 is TGTGCCAGCAGCTTGGTTCACCAGGCCTCCGAGCAGTACTTC. This translates into CASSLVHQASEQYF. The chain recombines TRBV5-6 with TRBJ2-7, with no clear D. CDR3 length: 14 amino acids. V shed 0 bases and J shed 6 bases, with 13 bases lying between them. Germline CDR1 is SGHDT and CDR2 is YYEEEE.